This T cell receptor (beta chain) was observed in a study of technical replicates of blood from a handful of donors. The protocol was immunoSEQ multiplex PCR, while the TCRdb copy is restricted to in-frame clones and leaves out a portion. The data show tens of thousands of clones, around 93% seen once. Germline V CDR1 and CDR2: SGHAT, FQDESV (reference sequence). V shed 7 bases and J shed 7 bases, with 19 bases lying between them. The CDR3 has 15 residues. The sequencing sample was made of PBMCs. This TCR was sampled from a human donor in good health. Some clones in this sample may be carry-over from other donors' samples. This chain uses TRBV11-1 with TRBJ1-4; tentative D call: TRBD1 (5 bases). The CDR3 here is CASTFRGAPGEKLFF. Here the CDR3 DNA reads TGTGCCAGCACCTTTCGCGGGGCGCCGGGTGAAAAACTGTTTTTT.